Following are 31 T cell receptor beta chains from one sample sequenced in a study of technical replicates of blood from four donors. The repertoire was sequenced with immunoSEQ multiplex PCR; TCRdb's copy has only in-frame clones and lacks some. Of around 76,000 clones in the sample, 95% to 98% were seen once. The specimen was T cells isolated from PBMCs. These receptors all come from a human donor in good health.

This clone was seen just once. V usage is TRBV29-1 and J usage is TRBJ2-1; 11 nucleotides match TRBD2. The CDR3 spans 15 residues. V dropped 0 bases and J dropped 7; count of bases not matched to a gene: 5. Germline CDR1 and CDR2: SQVTM and ANQGSEA. The CDR3 DNA reads TGCAGCGTTGAAGATCCACTAGCGGGAGAGAATGAGCAGTTCTTC. Translated: CSVEDPLAGENEQFF.

The chain combines TRBV11-2 with TRBJ2-2; 9 bases map to TRBD2. Germline V gene data show CDR1 as SGHAT and CDR2 as FQNNGV. Trimming took 2 bases from V and 3 from J; bases not matched to a gene: 4. This CDR3 is built from 16 residues. The CDR3 sequence is CASSLLSGRHTGELFF. The CDR3 coding sequence is TGTGCCAGCAGCTTACTCAGCGGGAGGCACACCGGGGAGCTGTTTTTT. The variable domain in full, completed from reference TRBV11-2 and TRBJ2-2, reads EAGVAQSPRYKIIEKRQSVAFWCNPISGHATLYWYQQILGQGPKLLIQFQNNGVVDDSQLPKDRFSAERLKGVDSTLKIQPAKLEDSAVYLCASSLLSGRHTGELFFGEGSRLTVL.

CDR3 loop: CASSSSTRAGAPGELFF. The CDR3 bases are TGCGCCAGCAGCTCTAGCACTCGTGCGGGGGCCCCCGGGGAGCTGTTTTTT. The V and J genes are TRBV4-1 and TRBJ2-2; a possible D gene is TRBD2 (7 bases). Trimming removed 5 bases at V and 6 bases at J, with 22 bases between. Germline V gene sequence: CDR1 MGHRA, CDR2 YSYEKL. CDR3 size: 17 residues.

This rearrangement joins TRBV11-2 to TRBJ2-7; D perhaps matches TRBD2 (5 bases). This CDR3 has 16 amino acids. In germline, CDR1 is SGHAT, CDR2 FQNNGV. V was clipped by 0 bases and J by 2 bases, with 14 bases between them. CDR3 coding DNA: TGTGCCAGCAGCTTAGATGGCCGGACTCCAGCCTACGAGCAGTACTTC. Its translation is CASSLDGRTPAYEQYF.

The chain is built from TRBV5-4 and TRBJ2-2, with 10 bases aligning to TRBD1. V shed 7 bases, J shed 9 bases, and the junction held 9 bases outside the gene matches. The CDR3 is 14 residues long. The germline V gene encodes CDR1 SGHNT and CDR2 YYREEE (reference sequence). The CDR3 loop is CASQQTGGSRELFF. DNA for the CDR3: TGTGCCAGCCAACAGACAGGGGGCTCCCGGGAGCTGTTTTTT. The full variable domain, rest sourced from reference TRBV5-4 and TRBJ2-2, is ETGVTQSPTHLIKTRGQQVTLRCSSQSGHNTVSWYQQALGQGPQFIFQYYREEENGRGNFPPRFSGLQFPNYSSELNVNALELDDSALYLCASQQTGGSRELFFGEGSRLTVL.

The chain combines TRBV19 with TRBJ1-3; the match to TRBD1 covers 7 bases. The CDR3 length is 15 residues. V was pared by 5 bases and J by 0 bases, with 4 bases of the junction left unmatched. Germline CDR1 is LNHDA and CDR2 is SQIVND (reference sequence). The DNA of the CDR3 is TGTGCCAGTAGTCTACAGGGGAGCTCTGGAAACACCATATATTTT. Translation gives CASSLQGSSGNTIYF.

The gene calls are TRBV5-6 and TRBJ1-5; D possibly corresponds to TRBD1 (5 bases). The ends were cut back, 0 bases at V and 0 bases at J, with 10 bases in the middle. Per the germline V gene, CDR1 is SGHDT and CDR2 is YYEEEE. CDR3 length: 16 residues. The chain's CDR3 is CASSLESGVSNQPQHF. CDR3 coding DNA: TGTGCCAGCAGCTTGGAGTCGGGGGTTAGCAATCAGCCCCAGCATTTT.

This clone has just one count. V is TRBV15 and J is TRBJ2-3; TRBD1 matches at 9 bases. J gave up 0 bases and V 5 bases, and 6 bases lay outside the gene matches. This CDR3 region has 16 residues. CDR1 LNHNV and CDR2 YYDKDF come from the germline V gene (reference sequence). The CDR3 nucleotides are TGTGCCACCAGCGCCGGGACAGGGAGTAGCACAGATACGCAGTATTTT. Protein product: CATSAGTGSSTDTQYF. Drawing the rest from reference TRBV15 and TRBJ2-3, the complete variable domain is DAMVIQNPRYQVTQFGKPVTLSCSQTLNHNVMYWYQQKSSQAPKLLFHYYDKDFNNEADTPDNFQSRRPNTSFCFLDIRSPGLGDTAMYLCATSAGTGSSTDTQYFGPGTRLTVL.

This chain joins TRBV7-2 and TRBJ1-2; 8 bases fit TRBD1. The germline gives CDR1 SGHTA, CDR2 FQGNSA. V was pared by 1 base and J by 8 bases, with 6 bases of the junction left unmatched. The CDR3 length is 14 residues. The CDR3 reads CASSLGRGQRGYTF. In DNA, the CDR3 is TGTGCCAGCAGCTTAGGCAGGGGGCAAAGGGGCTACACCTTC.

The chain recombines TRBV12-5 with TRBJ1-3; D is uncertain. In germline, CDR1 is LGHNT, CDR2 FRNRAP. The CDR3 spans 14 residues. V was trimmed by 9 bases and J by 0 bases, leaving 12 bases between them. This CDR3 reads CASGRESSGNTIYF. The CDR3 nucleotides are TGTGCTAGCGGACGGGAGAGCTCTGGAAACACCATATATTTT. Together with reference TRBV12-5 and TRBJ1-3, the CDR3 gives the full variable domain: DARVTQTPRHKVTEMGQEVTMRCQPILGHNTVFWYRQTMMQGLELLAYFRNRAPLDDSGMPKDRFSAEMPDATLATLKIQPSEPRDSAVYFCASGRESSGNTIYFGEGSWLTVV.

On this clone: Sequence at one end of the junction differs from germline and may be a read error. The genes are TRBV27 and TRBJ2-7, with D perhaps TRBD2 (6 bases). Germline CDR1 MNHEY, CDR2 SMNVEV (reference sequence). The CDR3 is made up of 15 amino acids. The CDR3 DNA follows: TGTGCCAGCAGCTTATCTCTTGCGGGATCCTACGAGCAGTACTTC. Its translation is CASSLSLAGSYEQYF.

V is TRBV9 and J is TRBJ2-5; 7 bases line up with TRBD2. This CDR3 has 15 residues. The ends lost 3 bases at V and 7 bases at J; junction bases unmatched: 12. Germline CDR1 and CDR2: SGDLS and YYNGEE. CDR3 sequence reads: CASSGGEGGGGTQYF. The CDR3 DNA reads TGTGCCAGCAGCGGCGGGGAGGGAGGAGGAGGGACCCAGTACTTC.

The CDR3 loop reads CASSGDFSGITDTQYF. The CDR3 DNA is TGTGCCAGCAGTGGCGATTTTAGCGGGATCACAGATACGCAGTATTTT. The V and J genes are TRBV2 and TRBJ2-3, with 8 bases identical to TRBD2. From germline, CDR1 is SNHLY and CDR2 FYNNEI. This CDR3 has 16 residues. J gave up 2 bases and V 4 bases, and 8 bases lay outside the gene matches.

The J gene is TRBJ2-3, the V gene TRBV4-3, with 8 positions matching TRBD2. J gave up 1 base and V 0 bases, and 3 bases lay outside the gene matches. The CDR3 runs to 16 residues. Germline CDR1 and CDR2: LGHNA and YSLEER. The CDR3, as DNA: TGCGCCAGCAGCCAAGAAACGGGGGGGGGCACAGATACGCAGTATTTT. This encodes CASSQETGGGTDTQYF.

The V and J genes are TRBV6-5 and TRBJ2-7, with a tentative D call TRBD2 (6 bases). Per the germline V gene, CDR1 is MNHEY and CDR2 is SVGAGI. The length of the CDR3 is 15 residues. V dropped 7 bases and J dropped 6 bases, with 22 bases sitting between them. The CDR3: CASIGRGTRGLEQYF. DNA of the CDR3: TGTGCCAGCATAGGGCGAGGGACTCGGGGACTCGAGCAGTACTTC.

Concerning this clone itself: Other nucleotide sequences in the sample specify the same CDR3. The chain links TRBV7-8 to TRBJ2-7; TRBD1 agrees at 7 bases. This CDR3 has 14 residues. V lost 1 base to trimming and J lost 2 bases; unmatched junction nucleotides: 2. Per the germline V gene, CDR1 is SGHVS and CDR2 is FQNEAQ. The CDR3 loop is CASSLGQGAYEQYF. In nucleotides, the CDR3 is TGTGCCAGCAGCTTAGGACAGGGTGCCTACGAGCAGTACTTC.

The rearrangement uses TRBV15 and TRBJ2-2; 8 bases fit TRBD1. After removal of 3 bases from V and 3 bases from J, the junction contained 0 bases not matched to a gene. Germline V gives CDR1 LNHNV, CDR2 YYDKDF (reference sequence). This CDR3 has 14 amino acids. DNA for the CDR3: TGTGCCACCAGCAGGGACAGGGACACCGGGGAGCTGTTTTTT. It yields the protein CATSRDRDTGELFF.

The V and J genes are TRBV2 and TRBJ1-5; TRBD1 agrees at 11 bases. From germline, CDR1 is SNHLY and CDR2 FYNNEI. CDR3 length: 12 residues. V lost 10 bases to trimming and J lost 8 bases; unmatched junction nucleotides: 4. CDR3 region: CANGQGAEPQHF. Here the CDR3 DNA reads TGTGCCAACGGACAGGGGGCAGAGCCCCAGCATTTT.

This rearrangement joins TRBV10-3 to TRBJ2-2; a possible D gene is TRBD2 (5 bases). CDR3 length: 13 residues. From germline, CDR1 is ENHRY and CDR2 SYGVKD. CDR3 sequence reads: CGQAVHNTGELFF. CDR3 coding DNA: TGTGGTCAAGCGGTTCATAACACCGGGGAGCTGTTTTTT.

The rearrangement uses TRBV28 and TRBJ2-7; a weak D match, TRBD2 (6 bases). This CDR3 spans 13 amino acids. The germline V and J ends were trimmed by 8 bases and 6 bases, with 17 bases remaining between them. CDR1 and CDR2 from the germline V gene are MDHEN and SYDVKM. The CDR3 DNA sequence: TGTGCCAGCGGAAGCGGGCTGGTACGCGAGCAGTACTTC. Its translation: CASGSGLVREQYF.

V usage is TRBV7-9 and J usage is TRBJ1-2; unclear D gene. The CDR3 runs to 15 residues. V gave up 0 bases and J gave up 8 bases, with 16 bases separating them. Germline assignment: CDR1 SEHNR and CDR2 FQNEAQ (reference sequence). CDR3 sequence reads: CASSLAKELLNGYTF. For the CDR3, the DNA is TGTGCCAGCAGCTTAGCAAAGGAGCTCTTGAACGGCTACACCTTC.

The V and J genes are TRBV5-6 and TRBJ2-7; D may be TRBD2 (5 bases). The CDR3 totals 13 residues. V was cut by 4 bases and J by 4 bases, with 12 bases left in between. Germline V gene lookup returns CDR1 SGHDT and CDR2 YYEEEE. In DNA, the CDR3 is TGTGCCAGCAGCCGGGGAGATTATTACGAGCAGTACTTC. Residues: CASSRGDYYEQYF.

CDR3 residues: CASSGILGLQIYTF. Written as DNA, the CDR3 is TGTGCCAGCAGTGGCATATTGGGCCTCCAAATCTACACCTTC. This chain connects TRBV28 to TRBJ1-2; D unclear. Trimming stripped 5 bases from V and 10 bases from J, with 20 bases between. The V gene's germline CDR1 is MDHEN and CDR2 SYDVKM. This CDR3 has 14 residues.

This clone was seen once. The rearrangement joins TRBV5-6 to TRBJ2-7; D is uncertain. CDR3 length: 13 amino acids. Trimming pared 2 bases from V and 2 bases from J, leaving 8 bases between. In germline, CDR1 is SGHDT, CDR2 YYEEEE. The CDR3 spells CASSFQNPYEQYF. Written as DNA, the CDR3 is TGTGCCAGCAGCTTTCAGAACCCCTACGAGCAGTACTTC. Looking up the rest from reference TRBV5-6 and TRBJ2-7 gives the full variable domain: DAGVTQSPTHLIKTRGQQVTLRCSPKSGHDTVSWYQQALGQGPQFIFQYYEEEERQRGNFPDRFSGHQFPNYSSELNVNALLLGDSALYLCASSFQNPYEQYFGPGTRLTVT.

The rearrangement links TRBV7-9 to TRBJ1-2; tentatively, D is TRBD1 (6 bases). Germline values: CDR1 SEHNR, CDR2 FQNEAQ (reference sequence). CDR3 length: 16 amino acids. The V gene lost 5 bases and the J gene lost 2 bases, with 18 bases spanning the gap. CDR3 bases: TGTGCCAGCAGCCTAGACGGGACACCCCTCAACTATGGCTACACCTTC. This sequence encodes CASSLDGTPLNYGYTF.

J is TRBJ2-7 and V is TRBV25-1; 8 bases are shared with TRBD2. Germline trimming cut 5 bases from V and 4 bases from J; bases unmatched to any gene: 7. This CDR3 is 14 amino acids long. Germline V CDR1 and CDR2: MGHDK, SYGVNS. CDR3: CASSTREGPYEQYF. The CDR3, as DNA: TGTGCCAGCAGTACTCGGGAGGGGCCGTACGAGCAGTACTTC.

The rearrangement links TRBV9 to TRBJ1-1, with D perhaps matching TRBD1 (5 bases). This CDR3 contains 14 residues. Between the trimmed V and J ends, which lost 2 bases and 4 bases, there was a span of 12 bases. Germline lookup yields CDR1 SGDLS and CDR2 YYNGEE. CDR3 protein: CASSVGGMSTEAFF. DNA for the CDR3: TGTGCCAGCAGCGTCGGGGGGATGAGCACTGAAGCTTTCTTT.

The chain employs TRBV5-6 and TRBJ1-2; 7 bases map to TRBD1. Germline CDR1 reads SGHDT; CDR2 reads YYEEEE. Unmatched junction bases numbered 4, after V lost 1 base and J lost 4 bases. The CDR3 contains 14 residues. CDR3 DNA: TGTGCCAGCAGCTTGAACCACAGGGGCTATGGCTACACCTTC. It yields the protein CASSLNHRGYGYTF. The full variable domain, rest sourced from reference TRBV5-6 and TRBJ1-2, is DAGVTQSPTHLIKTRGQQVTLRCSPKSGHDTVSWYQQALGQGPQFIFQYYEEEERQRGNFPDRFSGHQFPNYSSELNVNALLLGDSALYLCASSLNHRGYGYTFGSGTRLTVV.

About this clone: One end of the junction varies from germline; a read error may be responsible. The chain recombines TRBV7-9 with TRBJ1-1; tentatively, D is TRBD1 (5 bases). Germline lookup yields CDR1 SEHNR and CDR2 FQNEAQ (reference sequence). The CDR3 is 12 residues long. CDR3 residues: CASSLGQLPDGF. In DNA form, the CDR3 reads TGTGCCAGCAGCTTAGGACAGCTCCCGGACGGATTT.

The gene calls are TRBV7-9 and TRBJ1-1, with D perhaps matching TRBD1 (5 bases). This CDR3 is built from 13 residues. Germline lookup yields CDR1 SEHNR and CDR2 FQNEAQ (reference sequence). With 4 bases removed from V and 5 bases from J, the gap between germline ends came to 11 bases. The CDR3 sequence is CASSSGGWTEAFF. The CDR3 DNA reads TGTGCCAGCAGCTCGGGGGGATGGACTGAAGCTTTCTTT. Full variable domain (rest looked up from reference TRBV7-9 and TRBJ1-1): DTGVSQNPRHKITKRGQNVTFRCDPISEHNRLYWYRQTLGQGPEFLTYFQNEAQLEKSRLLSDRFSAERPKGSFSTLEIQRTEQGDSAMYLCASSSGGWTEAFFGQGTRLTVV.

The chain is built from TRBV7-2 and TRBJ2-1; 10 bases match TRBD2. There are 15 residues in the CDR3. V was pared by 1 base and J by 7 bases, with 4 bases of the junction left unmatched. In germline, CDR1 is SGHTA, CDR2 FQGNSA. The CDR3: CASSLGAGGPNEQFF. CDR3 coding DNA: TGTGCCAGCAGCTTAGGAGCGGGAGGGCCTAATGAGCAGTTCTTC.